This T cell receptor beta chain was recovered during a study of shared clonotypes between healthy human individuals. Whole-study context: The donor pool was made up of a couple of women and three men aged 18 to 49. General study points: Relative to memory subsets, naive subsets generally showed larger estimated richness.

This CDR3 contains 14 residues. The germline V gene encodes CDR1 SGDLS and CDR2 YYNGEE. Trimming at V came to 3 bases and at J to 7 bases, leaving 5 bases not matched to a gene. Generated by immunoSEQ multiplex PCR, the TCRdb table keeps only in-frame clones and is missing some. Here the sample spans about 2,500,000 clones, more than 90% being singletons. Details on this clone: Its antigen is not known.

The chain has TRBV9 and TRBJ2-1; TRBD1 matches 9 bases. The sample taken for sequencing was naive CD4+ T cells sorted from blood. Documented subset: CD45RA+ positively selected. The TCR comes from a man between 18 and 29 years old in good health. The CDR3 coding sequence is TGTGCCAGCAGCGGTGACAGGGGGTTTAATGAGCAGTTCTTC. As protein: CASSGDRGFNEQFF.